Here is one T cell receptor beta chain with its context. The sample originates from a study of cytomegalovirus exposure and HLA in healthy donors. Trimming pared 7 bases from V and 7 bases from J, leaving 20 bases between. Germline CDR1 and CDR2: SGHNT and YYREEE (reference sequence). CDR3 size: 14 residues. In the PCR, 60 Vbeta and 13 Jbeta primers were used. Method: immunoSEQ multiplex PCR; TCRdb's copy keeps in-frame clones and lacks some. In the table there are tens of thousands of clones, around 76% of which are singletons. This clonotype was obtained from a man between 18 and 35 years old in good health and CMV-seronegative. The sequencing sample was made of PBMCs. V gene TRBV5-4 combines with J gene TRBJ1-2, with no clear D. The CDR3 protein is CASHLGSRTGGYTF. DNA for the CDR3: TGTGCCAGCCACCTGGGAAGCCGGACTGGTGGCTACACCTTC.